The T cell receptor (beta chain) described here comes from a study of blood T cell repertoires in COVID-19. For the study at large: Samples of COVID-19 (acute and convalescent) were obtained from the United States, Italy and Spain.

Per the germline V gene, CDR1 is SGHNT and CDR2 is YYREEE (reference sequence). CDR3 length: 15 amino acids. Trimming removed 0 bases from V and 8 bases from J; junction bases left unmatched: 7. Clones were sequenced by immunoSEQ multiplex PCR, and TCRdb holds only the in-frame ones, with some missing. The sample lists 100,000 to 150,000 clones; 86% were seen once. This receptor was taken from a human donor in a cohort sampled during active COVID-19. This sequence joins TRBV5-4 and TRBJ1-4; TRBD1 matches at 7 bases. Material: peripheral blood. CDR3 residues: CASSLVGQGGEKLFF. DNA for the CDR3: TGTGCCAGCAGCTTGGTTGGGCAGGGGGGCGAAAAACTGTTTTTT.